What follows describes a single T cell receptor beta chain. Antigen: not known. The sample belongs to a study of post-analysis software for immune sequencing data. About the study: Clinical courses comprised relapsing-remitting, secondary progressive and progressive-relapsing multiple sclerosis. Study conclusions and caveats: Patients used about 5 TRBV segments, including TRBV5-6, TRBV5-1 and TRBV20-1, more often than controls. Compared with controls, patients showed significantly lower normalized Chao1 diversity.

Unique molecular identifiers were built into the TCR beta cDNA libraries. There were about 1 to 10 million T cells, and around 460,000 cDNA molecules came from them. TCRdb itself ran the PCR reads through MiXCR, one entry per CDR3 protein. The sample lists about 680,000 distinct CDR3 sequences; 55% to 60% were seen once. Between the trimmed V and J ends, which lost 3 bases and 4 bases, there was a span of 10 bases. The CDR3 spans 14 residues. The TCR comes from a girl aged 2-9 years with multiple sclerosis. Input material: blood. The chain recombines TRBV12-3 or TRBV12-4 with TRBJ1-5; tentative D call: TRBD1 (5 bases). CDR3 bases: TGTGCCAGCAGTTTTGGAGGGGTAAATCAGCCCCAGCATTTT. Its protein product is CASSFGGVNQPQHF.